These T cell receptor beta chains were read from a single sample in a study of shared clonotypes between healthy human individuals. Data came from immunoSEQ multiplex PCR; TCRdb stores just in-frame clones and leaves some out. The profile covers about 2 million clones, with roughly 94% appearing a single time and 0.1% to 0.15% taken by the ten largest. The sequenced sample was naive CD4+ T cells sorted from blood. These receptors were collected from a man between 18 and 35 years old in good health. Both conserved end residues are part of each CDR3. A D gene is named only where the DNA matches it firmly. Size tells how often a clone was seen (once, few, many) or the class of an expanded clone, and some rows leave it out.

TRBV18,-,-,TRBJ1-1,CASSPLLFGEAFF,TGTGCCAGCTCACCCTTATTGTTCGGTGAAGCTTTCTTT
TRBV18,TRBD1,-,TRBJ2-5,CASSPPGQGGETQYF,TGTGCCAGCTCACCACCTGGACAGGGCGGGGAGACCCAGTACTTC
TRBV7-2,TRBD1,-,TRBJ2-3,CASSKQTGSTDTQYF,TGTGCCAGCAGCAAACAGACAGGGAGCACAGATACGCAGTATTTT
TRBV4-1,-,once,TRBJ1-4,CASSQDGMGGKLFF,TGCGCCAGCAGCCAAGATGGCATGGGAGGAAAACTGTTTTTT
TRBV28,-,-,TRBJ1-2,CASKGSGSYGYTF,TGTGCCAGTAAAGGGAGTGGTAGCTATGGCTACACCTTC
TRBV15,-,-,TRBJ2-5,CATSRPTGSGQTQYF,TGTGCCACCAGCAGACCGACTGGGTCTGGTCAGACCCAGTACTTC
TRBV7-9,TRBD1,once,TRBJ2-5,CASSLGTGDGETQYF,TGTGCCAGCAGCTTAGGGACAGGGGACGGAGAGACCCAGTACTTC
TRBV4-1,-,once,TRBJ1-4,CASSQDETVEKLFF,TGCGCCAGCAGCCAAGATGAGACAGTCGAAAAACTGTTTTTT
TRBV7-2,-,-,TRBJ1-2,CASMPDGVDGYTF,TGTGCCAGCATGCCGGATGGCGTTGACGGCTACACCTTC
TRBV6-5,TRBD1,-,TRBJ2-7,CAIGAGQGYEQYF,TGTGCCATTGGGGCGGGACAGGGCTACGAGCAGTACTTC
TRBV5-1,-,few,TRBJ2-3,CASSPGGTDTQYF,TGCGCCAGCAGCCCCGGGGGCACAGATACGCAGTATTTT
TRBV19,-,-,TRBJ2-7,CASSIDPGAYEQYF,TGTGCCAGTAGTATAGATCCGGGTGCCTACGAGCAGTACTTC
TRBV30,TRBD1,-,TRBJ2-5,CAWSVQGAETQYF,TGTGCCTGGAGCGTCCAGGGGGCCGAGACCCAGTACTTC
TRBV28,TRBD1,-,TRBJ1-1,CASSARRGRETEAFF,TGTGCCAGCAGTGCGCGCAGGGGGCGCGAGACTGAAGCTTTCTTT
TRBV10-3,TRBD2,-,TRBJ2-7,CAISQLAAPYEQYF,TGTGCCATCAGCCAACTAGCGGCACCCTACGAGCAGTACTTC
TRBV9,TRBD1,-,TRBJ1-4,CASSVGQGAEKLFF,TGTGCCAGCAGCGTGGGACAGGGGGCTGAAAAACTGTTTTTT
TRBV5-5,TRBD1,-,TRBJ2-7,CASSWDRVRSSEQYF,TGTGCCAGCAGCTGGGACAGGGTGCGGTCCAGCGAGCAGTACTTC
TRBV6-1,TRBD1,-,TRBJ2-2,CASYRGPGELFF,TGTGCCAGCTACAGGGGCCCCGGGGAGCTGTTTTTT
TRBV7-8,TRBD1,-,TRBJ2-3,CASSLVPQGVGADTQYF,TGTGCCAGCAGCTTAGTACCTCAGGGGGTCGGGGCAGATACGCAGTATTTT
TRBV7-9,-,-,TRBJ2-7,CASSLLELSYEQYF,TGTGCCAGCAGCTTGTTGGAGCTCTCCTACGAGCAGTACTTC
TRBV10-2,-,-,TRBJ2-3,CASSEGSSTDTQYF,TGCGCCAGCAGTGAGGGGTCTAGCACAGATACGCAGTATTTT
TRBV20-1,-,-,TRBJ1-2,CSAPDSYGYTF,TGCAGTGCCCCGGACAGCTATGGCTACACCTTC
TRBV5-6,TRBD2,-,TRBJ2-7,CASSFISSGIYEQYF,TGTGCCAGCAGCTTTATTAGTAGCGGGATCTACGAGCAGTACTTC
TRBV4-1,TRBD1,-,TRBJ1-1,CASSQRSTGGLTEAFF,TGCGCCAGCAGCCAAAGGTCGACAGGGGGCCTGACTGAAGCTTTCTTT
TRBV5-1,-,-,TRBJ2-7,CASSSISYEQYF,TGCGCCAGCAGCTCTATATCCTACGAGCAGTACTTC
TRBV30,TRBD2,-,TRBJ2-6,CAWIPRGLHSLTSGANVLTF,TGTGCCTGGATCCCTCGGGGACTACACTCATTGACCTCTGGGGCCAACGTCCTGACTTTC
TRBV7-8,TRBD2,-,TRBJ2-1,CASSSAGIAGAYNEQFF,TGTGCCAGCAGCTCGGCGGGCATAGCGGGGGCCTACAATGAGCAGTTCTTC
TRBV5-6,TRBD2,-,TRBJ2-7,CASSLAGRGYEQYF,TGTGCCAGCAGCTTGGCCGGGAGGGGCTACGAGCAGTACTTC
TRBV7-3,-,-,TRBJ1-2,CASSLSPGDYGYTF,TGTGCCAGCAGCTTGTCTCCAGGGGACTATGGCTACACCTTC
TRBV12-5,TRBD2,-,TRBJ2-7,CASGPPSGVYEQYF,TGTGCTAGTGGCCCCCCTAGCGGCGTTTACGAGCAGTACTTC
TRBV7-9,TRBD2,few,TRBJ2-7,CASSLSGGVPYEQYF,TGTGCCAGCAGCCTCAGCGGGGGGGTCCCCTACGAGCAGTACTTC
TRBV7-2,TRBD1,-,TRBJ2-7,CASSPRQGGEQYF,TGTGCCAGCAGCCCCAGACAGGGCGGCGAGCAGTACTTC
TRBV5-6,TRBD2,-,TRBJ2-2,CASSWRTGLAGTGELFF,TGTGCCAGCAGCTGGCGTACAGGACTAGCGGGCACCGGGGAGCTGTTTTTT
TRBV18,-,-,TRBJ1-5,CASVLGISNQPQHF,TGTGCCAGTGTCTTGGGAATTAGCAATCAGCCCCAGCATTTT